This T cell receptor beta chain was recovered during a study of vaccination and CD4 T cells after COVID-19 (dated by TCRdb to 2021 to 2024). About the study as a whole: Convalescent patients had a positive SARS-CoV-2 result on nasal swab PCR, and of these patients, nine had mild disease and one had severe disease. The convalescent cohort comprised six males and four females, including two Hispanic individuals, seven Caucasians, two Asians and one multiracial person. Participants received two doses of either the Pfizer-BioNTech BNT162b2 vaccine (n=8) or the Moderna mRNA-1273 vaccine (n=2). Post-COVID blood samples were collected from convalescent patients a median of around 100 days after diagnosis, with a range of about 30 to 161 days. Post-vaccine blood samples were taken a median of approximately 76 days after the second vaccine dose, with a range of about 12 to 250 days. The cultures were stimulated with overlapping spike peptide pools from SARS-CoV-2 and from the common cold coronaviruses HCoV-NL63, HCoV-OC43 and HCoV-229E. In control cultures, a CEFX viral epitope pool was used as positive control, an HIV-1 Nef peptide pool was used as negative control, or no peptide was added. The spike-specific CD4+ TCR repertoire was compared before and after mRNA vaccination in approximately ten COVID-19 convalescent patients and a few infection-naive healthy vaccine recipients. What the study reported, not specific to this receptor: Of the vaccine-specific clones in convalescent patients, 304 of 307, or nearly all, reacted only to SARS-CoV-2 spike and did not cross-react with common cold coronaviruses. An increase in the median number of SARS-CoV-2-reactive clonotypes from some 20 after infection to 35 to 40 after vaccination was observed, but the change was not found to be significant. The study included relatively few convalescent patients and did not analyze early timepoints after natural infection. In convalescent patients, a median around 84% of post-vaccine SARS-CoV-2-reactive clones were detected only after vaccination, and vaccine-specific priming was suggested by this finding.

The label giving this sample's treatment or condition can be read as: roughly 11-day PBMC culture with coronavirus spike peptide pools or control peptides (ViraFEST assay). The ViraFEST assay was used in the study, in which antigen-specific T cells were expanded with peptide pools and expanded clonotypes were subsequently identified by TCR sequencing. The convalescent patients' positive SARS-CoV-2 PCR tests fell between March and December 2020, which was before the Alpha, Beta and Delta variants emerged in the United States. PBMCs were cultured at about 2 million per well in IMDM supplemented with roughly 5% human AB serum and 8.5 to 10 IU/ml IL-2, with 9.5 to 10 ug/ml peptide pools added. Half of the culture medium was replaced with fresh IL-2-containing medium on days 3 and 7. After roughly nine days of culture, CD4+ T cells were isolated by negative selection using the EasySep CD4+ T cell isolation kit. Ficoll-Paque Plus gradient centrifugation was used to isolate PBMCs from whole blood, and the isolated PBMCs were then either used fresh or cryopreserved at -140C. Culture conditions were generally each tested in triplicate wells.

Inclusive of the bounding cysteine and phenylalanine, the CDR3 is 14 residues long. Only the CDR3 part of the read is kept: 42 bases, read in frame from the first base. From a lookup of the germline V gene, CDR1 and CDR2 are MDHEN and SYDVKM. Trimming takes 8 bases off V and 5 bases off J; junction bases not matched to a gene: 10. Libraries came from PCR. DNA from cultured CD4+ T cells underwent TCR sequencing with the Oncomine TCR Beta short-read assay at the Johns Hopkins FTIC core. Genomic DNA was extracted from the cultured CD4+ T cells with the QIAamp micro DNA kit. Oncomine TCR Beta libraries from cultured CD4+ T cells were pooled using unique dual indexes and sequenced on an Illumina iSeq 100. The published analysis was carried out like this. Non-productive sequences were removed, and CDR3s not starting with C, not ending with F or W, or shorter than 7 amino acids were discarded. The MANAFEST web application was used to identify antigen-specific clonotypes by comparing peptide-stimulated wells against reference wells and other culture wells. An FDR below 0.05, an odds ratio above 5, and a productive frequency above 0.1% in at least two of three replicate wells were required for clones to be considered positive. A clonotype counted as cross-reactive if it showed significant expansion both in the SARS-CoV-2 spike wells and in at least one common cold coronavirus spike condition. CDR3 homology was assessed with Levenshtein distances (stringdist) and unrooted phylogenetic trees (ape) in R version 3.6.1. TCRdb reprocessed the public reads (quality trimming at Q25 with fastp, clone calling with MiXCR) and kept in-frame beta chains. Rows with one shared CDR3 protein collapse into an entry with the most common genes and DNA. The V and J calls and clone size are TCRdb's, not the authors'. This sample is represented by 20,000 to 25,000 distinct CDR3 sequences; 40% to 45% of them were singletons. The ten largest make up about 12% of the sample.

A few counts support this clonotype. It has no known antigen specificity. No much larger clone exists at a distance of one base, and base qualities are not known. Material: CD4+ T cells from blood, cultured in vitro. The TCR was taken from a human donor who had recovered from COVID-19. The chain was built from TRBV28 and TRBJ2-3, with 7 middle bases fitting TRBD2. The bases are TGTGCCAGCCGGAGTGGGGGGAGGGGAGATACGCAGTATTTT. Translated, this gives CASRSGGRGDTQYF.